This T cell receptor beta chain was obtained from a study of type 1 regulatory T cells. About the research overall: T-allo10 is an in vitro-generated, Tr1-enriched CD4 T cell product specific for alloantigen.

The V gene lost 6 bases and the J gene lost 4 bases, with 21 bases spanning the gap. The CDR3 totals 17 residues. The germline V gene encodes CDR1 SEHNR and CDR2 FQNEAQ (reference sequence). This clonotype was observed a handful of times. TCRdb ran MiXCR on the reads and lists one entry per CDR3 protein. The sample consists of some 89,000 distinct CDR3 sequences, roughly 30% of them appearing once. Source material: CD4+ T cells, either the whole sample or a sorted fraction (not recorded which). This TCR came from a human donor in good health. The chain recombines TRBV7-9 with TRBJ2-2; D unresolved. CDR3 loop: CASRPPIGLSLTGELFF. The DNA of the CDR3 is TGTGCCAGCAGGCCCCCTATCGGATTATCCCTCACCGGGGAGCTGTTTTTT.